A selection of T cell receptor beta chains follows, all from one sample in a study of blood T cell repertoires in COVID-19. The assay was immunoSEQ multiplex PCR, and TCRdb's table has in-frame clones only and misses some. The sample has under 200,000 clones, approximately 81% seen once. Sequenced material: peripheral blood. The receptor source for this set is a woman in her 70s with COVID-19, enrolled during active disease. Both conserved end residues are part of each CDR3.

TRBV28	TRBJ1-1	CASSLRDRVWTEAFF
TRBV19	TRBJ1-1	CASSVSRVNTEAFF
TRBV28	TRBJ2-3	CASSLGQGKPDTQYF
TRBV15	TRBJ2-1	CATSRDYQPGGEQFF
TRBV6-1	TRBJ1-5	CASSDPRGTRQPQHF
TRBV12-3/TRBV12-4	TRBJ1-2	CASMEGGRYGYTF
TRBV3-1/TRBV3-2	TRBJ1-1	CASSRGGGEAFF
TRBV13	TRBJ1-1	CASSLEGGQAFF
TRBV4-1	TRBJ2-1	CASSQYQTSGGTGYNEQFF
TRBV7-2	TRBJ2-2	CASSQLTSGTGELFF
TRBV28	TRBJ1-1	CASSWGGNTEAFF
TRBV9	TRBJ1-1	CASSPGEGRVETEAFF
TRBV6-5	TRBJ1-2	CASSFTPRGGHYGYTF
TRBV6-5	TRBJ2-3	CASSRDRGSTDTQYF
TRBV30	TRBJ1-1	CAWSHRGGTEAFF
TRBV10-2	TRBJ1-2	CASSLELFYGYTF
TRBV5-1	TRBJ1-4	CASSLGLRQGSSEKLFF
TRBV28	TRBJ2-2	CASPASGGSGELFF
TRBV28	TRBJ1-2	CASSPGGFYGYTF
TRBV10-2	TRBJ1-4	CASSEDGPPDREYEKLFF
TRBV5-6	TRBJ1-5	CASSSRGGDQPQHF
TRBV3-1/TRBV3-2	TRBJ2-5	CASSQGQKETQYF
TRBV6-5	TRBJ1-2	CASKKDRFSNYGYTF
TRBV5-5	TRBJ2-1	CASSPVAGQVRDEQFF